One sample yielded the 18 T cell receptor beta chains listed below, sequenced in a study of T cell repertoires in cytomegalovirus infection. These receptors have no identified antigens. A single record per CDR3 protein comes from TCRdb applying MiXCR to the reads. The table lists about 100,000 distinct CDR3 sequences, under 45% of them singletons. Sequences were derived from CD8+ T cells from cultured PBMCs, sampled from culture after CMV antigen stimulation. The receptors stem from a human donor in good health (CMV status not recorded). Some clones in this sample may be carry-over from other donors' samples.

A few counts support this clonotype. This rearrangement joins TRBV12-3 or TRBV12-4 to TRBJ2-3, with D tentatively TRBD1 (5 bases). The germline V and J ends were trimmed by 2 bases and 2 bases, with 8 bases remaining between them. This CDR3 contains 14 residues. The CDR3 is CASSLMGPTDTQYF. The CDR3 nucleotides read TGTGCCAGCAGTTTAATGGGGCCCACAGATACGCAGTATTTT.

This clonotype came up a few times. This chain joins TRBV9 and TRBJ1-5; D unclear. Germline CDR1 and CDR2: SGDLS and YYNGEE. V lost 0 bases and J lost 4, with 8 bases in between. This CDR3 is 14 amino acids long. The CDR3 is CASSVGGVNQPQHF. The CDR3 DNA follows: TGTGCCAGCAGCGTAGGTGGAGTAAATCAGCCCCAGCATTTT.

This clonotype has ten or more counts. The chain joins TRBV7-6 to TRBJ2-3; no reliable D call. The CDR3 has 15 residues. Germline CDR1 reads SGHVS; CDR2 reads FNYEAQ. With 2 bases removed from V and 2 bases from J, the gap between germline ends came to 11 bases. The CDR3 loop reads CASSLRAAYTDTQYF. The CDR3 nucleotides read TGTGCCAGCAGCTTAAGGGCGGCCTACACAGATACGCAGTATTTT.

Here the CDR3 reads CSASRAQETQYF. In nucleotides, the CDR3 is TGCAGTGCTAGCAGGGCCCAAGAGACCCAGTACTTC. The chain combines TRBV20-1 with TRBJ2-5, with TRBD1 as a possible D gene (5 bases). Per the germline V gene, CDR1 is DFQATT and CDR2 is SNEGSKA (reference sequence). This CDR3 is 12 amino acids long. V dropped 3 bases and J dropped 1 base, with 6 bases sitting between them.

This clonotype came up once. The chain has TRBV20-1 and TRBJ1-2; perhaps TRBD1 as D (5 bases). The germline V gene has CDR1 DFQATT and CDR2 SNEGSKA (reference sequence). This CDR3 has 13 amino acids. V was cut by 5 bases and J by 3 bases, with 13 bases left in between. The CDR3 is CSAQGPPYYGYTF. CDR3 nucleotide sequence: TGCAGTGCTCAGGGCCCCCCCTACTATGGCTACACCTTC.

The sample holds a few counts of this clonotype. This sequence joins TRBV12-3 or TRBV12-4 and TRBJ2-5, with D possibly being TRBD2 (5 bases). This CDR3 is 16 amino acids long. The V and J ends lost 4 bases and 3 bases respectively, with 18 bases between them. CDR3 DNA: TGTGCCAGCAGTTCCGACCACGGAGGACCGGAAGAGACCCAGTACTTC. The encoded protein is CASSSDHGGPEETQYF.

This sequence joins TRBV14 and TRBJ1-3; possibly TRBD1 for D (5 bases). Deletions cut 3 bases from V and 0 bases from J, with 12 bases between. CDR3 length equals 16 residues. CDR1 and CDR2 (germline): SGHDN, FVKESK. This chain's CDR3 is CASSHRDSFSGNTIYF. Here the CDR3 DNA reads TGTGCCAGCAGCCACCGAGACAGCTTCTCTGGAAACACCATATATTTT.

The rearrangement links TRBV12-3 or TRBV12-4 to TRBJ1-3; 7 positions match TRBD1. V was pared by 5 bases and J by 3 bases, with 10 bases of the junction left unmatched. The CDR3 totals 16 residues. The chain's CDR3 is CASSGPGTEDGNTIYF. The CDR3 DNA is TGTGCCAGCAGTGGCCCCGGGACAGAAGATGGAAACACCATATATTTT.

This clonotype was counted a few times. V usage is TRBV28 and J usage is TRBJ1-2; 8 positions agree with TRBD1. J gave up 4 bases and V 4 bases, and 8 bases lay outside the gene matches. Per germline, CDR1 MDHEN and CDR2 SYDVKM. The CDR3 loop spans 15 amino acids. Here the CDR3 reads CASSSPTGVGYGYTF. The CDR3 DNA reads TGTGCCAGCAGTTCTCCGACAGGGGTGGGCTATGGCTACACCTTC.

This chain uses TRBV13 with TRBJ1-1; D is unresolved. From germline, CDR1 is PRHDT and CDR2 FYEKMQ (reference sequence). The ends were cut back, 5 bases at V and 0 bases at J, with 16 bases in the middle. CDR3 length: 16 amino acids. The chain's CDR3 is CASSPGLGSMNTEAFF. In DNA form, the CDR3 reads TGTGCCAGCAGCCCCGGACTTGGGTCAATGAACACTGAAGCTTTCTTT.

CDR3 residues: CASSLRDRGTSKQYF. Here the CDR3 DNA reads TGTGCCAGCAGTTTGAGGGACAGGGGGACCTCCAAGCAGTACTTC. This chain connects TRBV12-3 or TRBV12-4 to TRBJ2-7; 11 nucleotides agree with TRBD1. The CDR3 is made up of 15 amino acids. J lost 8 bases, V lost 3 bases, and 9 bases had no gene match.

The chain recombines TRBV28 with TRBJ2-7; a possible D gene is TRBD1 (5 bases). The germline CDR1 and CDR2 sequences are MDHEN and SYDVKM. CDR3 length: 14 amino acids. Between the trimmed V and J ends, which lost 6 bases and 2 bases, there was a span of 14 bases. The CDR3 here is CASRQMTVTYEQYF. The CDR3 DNA reads as TGTGCCAGCAGACAAATGACAGTTACCTACGAGCAGTACTTC.

The gene calls are TRBV12-3 or TRBV12-4 and TRBJ2-3, with 8 bases identical to TRBD2. CDR3 length: 16 amino acids. The trim removed 6 bases at V and 2 bases at J, leaving 10 bases unmatched. CDR3 residues: CASRALRGGNTDTQYF. DNA of the CDR3: TGTGCCAGCAGAGCCCTGCGCGGGGGGAACACAGATACGCAGTATTTT.

This clonotype has only a few counts. The gene calls are TRBV12-3 or TRBV12-4 and TRBJ2-7; D not certain. The CDR3 is made up of 14 amino acids. The V end lost 3 bases, the J end lost 2 bases, and 11 bases lay between the germline ends. In DNA, the CDR3 is TGTGCCAGCAGTTTTGGGCCAGCGACCTACGAGCAGTACTTC. This gives the protein CASSFGPATYEQYF.

The chain uses TRBV7-2 and TRBJ1-1; TRBD1 is a possible D gene (5 bases). Germline CDR1 SGHTA, CDR2 FQGNSA. Trimming removed 0 bases at V and 6 bases at J, with 11 bases between. This CDR3 is 14 amino acids long. CDR3 protein: CASSLALRDAEAFF. The CDR3 nucleotides read TGTGCCAGCAGCTTAGCCTTGAGGGACGCTGAAGCTTTCTTT.

This clonotype has a handful of counts. The chain carries TRBV7-8 and TRBJ2-3; 10 bases agree with TRBD2. The CDR3 sequence is 17 residues long. CDR1 and CDR2 from the germline V gene are SGHVS and FQNEAQ. With 3 bases clipped from V and 2 bases from J, the junction kept 8 bases outside the gene matches. CDR3 region: CASSFPLAGDTTDTQYF. The DNA of the CDR3 is TGTGCCAGCAGCTTCCCTCTAGCGGGGGATACCACAGATACGCAGTATTTT.

The chain has TRBV6-8 and TRBJ2-1; TRBD1 might be the D (5 bases). The CDR3 runs 16 residues. V dropped 2 bases and J dropped 5 bases, with 16 bases sitting between them. Germline CDR1 reads MNHGY; CDR2 reads SAAAGT. In DNA form, the CDR3 reads TGTGCCAGCAGTTACGGACAACACCACCCTAACAATGAGCAGTTCTTC. It yields the protein CASSYGQHHPNNEQFF.

This clonotype was seen more than once but under ten times. The CDR3 loop is CASSLAGSNQPQHF. CDR3 in DNA: TGTGCCAGCAGTTTAGCGGGCAGCAATCAGCCCCAGCATTTT. The rearrangement joins TRBV27 to TRBJ1-5; no clear D gene. The CDR3 is 14 residues long. Germline lookup yields CDR1 MNHEY and CDR2 SMNVEV (reference sequence). Deletions cut 2 bases from V and 1 base from J, with 6 bases between.